The entry below describes one T cell receptor (beta chain). The length of the CDR3 is 13 residues. The V segment lost 3 bases and the J segment 6 bases; nucleotides outside the gene matches: 5. Germline V gene data show CDR1 as LNHDA and CDR2 as SQIVND (reference sequence). The sample is drawn from a study of blood T cell repertoires in COVID-19. Data came from immunoSEQ multiplex PCR; TCRdb stores just in-frame clones and leaves some out. Among 65,000 to 80,000 clones listed, around 82% were seen once. The sequenced sample consisted of peripheral blood. The chain has TRBV19 and TRBJ2-7; 7 bases fit TRBD2. The sequence was obtained from a human donor in a cohort sampled during active COVID-19. CDR3 loop: CASSIGGGGEQYF. The CDR3 DNA reads TGTGCCAGTAGTATCGGCGGCGGGGGCGAGCAGTACTTC.